The sequence of this T cell receptor (beta chain) was determined in a study of blood T cell repertoires in COVID-19. TCRdb's table, derived via immunoSEQ multiplex PCR, lists solely in-frame clones and lacks some. The repertoire includes approximately 230,000 clones, about nine tenths of them detected once, and about 14% sits in the top ten. Of note for this clone: Other DNA sequences in the same sample also yield this CDR3.

Source material: PBMCs or T cells enriched from blood (not recorded which). This sequence originates from a man in his late teens or twenties who had recovered from COVID-19.

CDR3 in DNA: TGTGCCAGCAGTGTACCCAGTTCTGGAAACACCATATATTTT. It specifies CASSVPSSGNTIYF. The rearrangement links TRBV2 to TRBJ1-3, with D uncertain. Germline V lookup: CDR1 SNHLY, CDR2 FYNNEI. The CDR3 covers 14 residues. V lost 4 bases, J lost 1 base, and 8 bases lay in between.